The 10 T cell receptor beta chains listed next were all sequenced from one sample in a study of molecular identifiers for immune sequencing clone quantification. TCRdb called the PCR reads again in MiXCR, with one record for every CDR3 protein. The sample lists some 590,000 distinct CDR3 sequences; over 25% were seen once. The sequenced sample was naive CD8+ T cells from blood, with Jurkat cell RNA spiked in. Subset: FACS-sorted CD8+CD4-CCR7+CD45RA+ naive T cells. The receptors originated from a human donor in good health. Some libraries in this study had Jurkat cell RNA spiked in.

The rearrangement joins TRBV5-4 to TRBJ2-7, with 7 bases matching TRBD2. This CDR3 has 16 amino acids. Unmatched junction bases numbered 10, after V lost 4 bases and J lost 0 bases. The germline gives CDR1 SGHNT, CDR2 YYREEE (reference sequence). CDR3 bases: TGTGCCAGCAGCCTCGTGGGAGGGGCGTTCTCCTACGAGCAGTACTTC. Its translation: CASSLVGGAFSYEQYF.

CDR3: CATSDNGAKGERSDTQYF. Written as DNA, the CDR3 is TGTGCCACCAGTGATAACGGGGCCAAGGGCGAGAGGTCAGATACGCAGTATTTT. This sequence joins TRBV24-1 and TRBJ2-3; possibly TRBD1 or TRBD2 for D (5 bases each). CDR1 KGHDR and CDR2 SFDVKD come from the germline V gene. CDR3 length: 18 residues. Trimming left V 3 bases short and J 4 bases short, with 22 bases between.

This clonotype was seen repeatedly, ten times or more. The V call is TRBV2, the J call TRBJ1-3; TRBD1 matches at 8 bases. CDR3 size: 14 residues. J gave up 2 bases and V 3 bases, and 0 bases lay outside the gene matches. CDR1 is SNHLY, CDR2 FYNNEI, per germline. The CDR3 DNA follows: TGTGCCAGCAGTGAGACAGGGGCTGGAAACACCATATATTTT. It is translated as CASSETGAGNTIYF.

This clonotype was counted ten times or more. The V gene is TRBV19, the J gene TRBJ2-1; TRBD1 matches at 7 bases. CDR3 length equals 13 residues. V dropped 4 bases and J dropped 16; count of bases not matched to a gene: 13. Germline values: CDR1 LNHDA, CDR2 SQIVND (reference sequence). The CDR3 region is CASSRGGRDTLFF. CDR3 DNA sequence: TGTGCCAGTAGTAGAGGGGGCCGGGACACCCTATTCTTC.

As to this clonotype: A single base separates this from a much larger clone, so it may be a read error. Here the CDR3 DNA reads TGTGCCAGCAGCCCGTGGACAGTTCAAGAGACCCGGTACTTC. Amino acids: CASSPWTVQETRYF. The chain combines TRBV7-9 with TRBJ2-5, with TRBD1 as a possible D gene (6 bases). The CDR3 sequence is 14 residues long. The germline V gene has CDR1 SEHNR and CDR2 FQNEAQ (reference sequence).

This clonotype was seen ten or more times. The chain couples TRBV28 to TRBJ1-5, with TRBD1 as a possible D gene (5 bases). V lost 7 bases to trimming and J lost 5 bases, with 27 bases between them. The CDR3 extends over 18 amino acids. Germline CDR1 reads MDHEN; CDR2 reads SYDVKM. CDR3 nucleotides: TGTGCCAGCACCCACGGGCCGGGGGGTCGGATCTCCTATCAGCCCCAGCATTTT. Translation gives CASTHGPGGRISYQPQHF.

This clonotype has more than one count but fewer than ten. The V gene is TRBV20-1, the J gene TRBJ1-6; D is unresolved. The CDR3 totals 17 residues. Deletions cut 0 bases from V and 5 bases from J, with 17 bases between. CDR1 is DFQATT, CDR2 SNEGSKA, per germline (reference sequence). The CDR3 region has the DNA TGCAGTGCTAGAGATTGGCTGAAAGAGAACAATAATTCACCCCTCCACTTT. Protein product: CSARDWLKENNNSPLHF.

A note on this clonotype: This sequence may be a read error, since a much larger clone differs from it by one base. The chain recombines TRBV13 with TRBJ1-1; D might be TRBD1 (5 bases). The V gene's germline CDR1 is PRHDT and CDR2 FYEKMQ (reference sequence). Between the trimmed V and J ends, which lost 3 bases and 5 bases, there was a span of 13 bases. The CDR3 extends over 14 amino acids. The CDR3 DNA is TGTGCCAGCAGCTTCCGGGACTCTGGAACTGAAGCTTTCTTT. Encoded protein: CASSFRDSGTEAFF.

This clonotype was seen many times. The CDR3 bases are TGTGCCAGCAGTTGGGCCCGGGGACATACTCCATACGAGCAGTACTTC. Protein sequence: CASSWARGHTPYEQYF. This chain joins TRBV27 and TRBJ2-7; D may be TRBD1 (6 bases). V was shortened by 4 bases and J by 4 bases, with 20 bases between the two germline ends. The CDR3 has 16 amino acids. Germline lookup yields CDR1 MNHEY and CDR2 SMNVEV (reference sequence).

A word on this clonotype: The missing conserved phenylalanine or tryptophan at the end of this CDR3 makes a read error likely. The chain carries TRBV2 and TRBJ2-7, with D possibly being TRBD2 (5 bases). Trimming cost V 6 bases and J 0 bases, with 15 bases left between them. CDR1 is SNHLY and CDR2 is FYNNEI in the germline V gene. The CDR3 length is 15 residues. The CDR3 protein is CASRLGLGPSYEQYL. Here the CDR3 DNA reads TGTGCCAGCAGACTCGGACTCGGCCCCTCCTACGAGCAGTACCTC.